This T cell receptor (beta chain) was sequenced for a study of T cell changes during pregnancy in multiple sclerosis. The data were produced by immunoSEQ multiplex PCR, yet TCRdb's version contains in-frame clones alone and is incomplete. The data hold around 81,000 clones, with approximately 92% observed a single time. The clonotype originates from a female donor in good health, enrolled as a control in a pregnancy study. The sequencing here drew on peripheral blood, taken after pregnancy.

CDR3 in DNA: TGTGCCAGCAAACCAGGCCGGCGAGGGGATACGCAGTATTTT. Amino acids: CASKPGRRGDTQYF. The gene calls are TRBV27 and TRBJ2-3; D is possibly TRBD2 (5 bases). The CDR3 is 14 amino acids. Trimming removed 7 bases from V and 6 bases from J, with 17 bases in between. Per the germline V gene, CDR1 is MNHEY and CDR2 is SMNVEV (reference sequence).